Below are 30 T cell receptor beta chains sequenced from a single sample in a study of shared T cell receptors in the human thymus. Repertoires were generated with immunoSEQ multiplex PCR, while TCRdb's copy carries only in-frame clones and drops some. The table includes about 660,000 clones, more than 75% detected once. The same data also went into a second study, on human thymus T cells.

Sample: thymocytes. The receptors were sampled from a boy in the first two years of life with a congenital heart defect.

The table lists this clone with a few counts. The chain combines TRBV19 with TRBJ1-1; 7 nucleotides align to TRBD1. The junction had 7 bases not matched to a gene; V was cut back by 5 bases and J by 1 base. This CDR3 has 15 amino acids. Germline loops: CDR1 LNHDA, CDR2 SQIVND (reference sequence). The CDR3: CASSVGRGKNTEAFF. CDR3 in DNA: TGTGCCAGTAGTGTTGGCAGGGGGAAGAACACTGAAGCTTTCTTT.

The chain links TRBV6-6 to TRBJ2-3, with TRBD1 matching over 7 bases. The CDR3 loop spans 15 amino acids. The ends lost 4 bases at V and 5 bases at J; junction bases unmatched: 9. Germline CDR1 MNHNY, CDR2 SVGAGI (reference sequence). CDR3 loop: CASSSIDREQDTQYF. CDR3 bases: TGTGCCAGCAGTTCGATAGACAGGGAACAAGATACGCAGTATTTT.

The chain combines TRBV12-5 with TRBJ2-7; 9 bases are a match to TRBD1. The CDR3 contains 13 residues. Germline-derived CDR1 and CDR2 are LGHNT and FRNRAP. Trimming removed 6 bases from V and 6 bases from J; junction bases left unmatched: 6. The CDR3 DNA follows: TGTGCTAGTGGCCGGGACAGGGCTGGCGAGCAGTACTTC. This codes for CASGRDRAGEQYF.

V usage is TRBV7-9 and J usage is TRBJ2-3; the D gene is possibly TRBD1 (5 bases). The V and J ends lost 3 bases and 4 bases respectively, with 26 bases between them. Germline V CDR1 and CDR2: SEHNR, FQNEAQ (reference sequence). This CDR3 comprises 19 residues. For the CDR3, the DNA is TGTGCCAGCAGCTTGGGGCTTCCCCCGGGCTCGGTGAGCGCAGATACGCAGTATTTT. It is translated as CASSLGLPPGSVSADTQYF.

V is TRBV4-1 and J is TRBJ2-1, with 13 bases that match TRBD2. Germline V lookup: CDR1 MGHRA, CDR2 YSYEKL. CDR3 length: 17 amino acids. V shed 4 bases and J 2 bases; nucleotides not matched to a gene: 5. The CDR3, as DNA: TGCGCCAGCAGCCCCGGACTAGCGGGAGTCCCCTACAATGAGCAGTTCTTC. Translating it yields CASSPGLAGVPYNEQFF.

The chain joins TRBV19 to TRBJ2-7, with TRBD2 identical over 7 bases. CDR3 length: 14 amino acids. The germline CDR1 and CDR2 sequences are LNHDA and SQIVND (reference sequence). V was pared by 2 bases and J by 2 bases, with 3 bases of the junction left unmatched. CDR3 sequence: CASSIRSGTYEQYF. CDR3 in DNA: TGTGCCAGTAGTATACGGAGCGGGACCTACGAGCAGTACTTC. The full variable domain, with the rest looked up from reference TRBV19 and TRBJ2-7, is DGGITQSPKYLFRKEGQNVTLSCEQNLNHDAMYWYRQDPGQGLRLIYYSQIVNDFQKGDIAEGYSVSREKKESFPLTVTSAQKNPTAFYLCASSIRSGTYEQYFGPGTRLTVT.

This sequence joins TRBV12-2 and TRBJ2-2; TRBD2, the D gene given by the table, was not confirmed from the DNA. TRBV12-2 is a recognized pseudogene. The CDR3 spans 12 residues. The CDR3 region is CASRLNTGELFF. The CDR3 nucleotides read TGTGCAAGTCGCCTGAACACCGGGGAGCTGTTTTTT.

This rearrangement joins TRBV23-1 to TRBJ1-6; D uncertain. TRBV23-1 is an open reading frame, and its role is uncertain. CDR3 length: 13 amino acids. V lost 4 bases and J 10 bases, leaving 11 bases between the germline ends. As DNA, the CDR3 is TGCGCCAGCAGTCCTTCGGCCAGGTCACCCCTCCACTTT. It specifies CASSPSARSPLHF.

The V call is TRBV21-1, the J call TRBJ2-7; TRBD1, the table's D call, was not compared with the DNA. TRBV21-1 is listed as a pseudogene. This CDR3 has 16 amino acids. CDR3 amino acids: CASSCGSGQSSYEQYF. Written as DNA, the CDR3 is TGTGCCAGCAGCTGTGGGAGCGGACAGAGCTCCTACGAGCAGTACTTC.

The chain joins TRBV4-3 to TRBJ2-3, with TRBD2 as a possible D gene (5 bases). In germline, CDR1 is LGHNA, CDR2 YSLEER. With 2 bases removed from V and 4 bases from J, the gap between germline ends came to 16 bases. This CDR3 contains 16 residues. The CDR3 loop is CASSQKSRGRSDTQYF. The CDR3 nucleotides are TGCGCCAGCAGCCAAAAGTCTAGAGGGCGGTCAGATACGCAGTATTTT.

The chain couples TRBV4-2 to TRBJ2-1, with D tentatively TRBD2 (5 bases). Germline CDR1 reads LGHNA; CDR2 reads YNFKEQ. The CDR3 is 13 residues long. Trimming removed 6 bases at V and 10 bases at J, with 16 bases between. The CDR3 DNA reads as TGTGCCAGCAGTCCCCGGATTCTAGCAGAGCAGTTCTTC. It yields the protein CASSPRILAEQFF.

Here the CDR3 DNA reads TGTGCCAGCAGTCATTGGACAGGGAGTAATTCACCCCTCCACTTT. Amino acid sequence: CASSHWTGSNSPLHF. This sequence joins TRBV2 and TRBJ1-6; 8 nucleotides agree with TRBD1. V was clipped by 5 bases and J by 6 bases; unmatched bases: 6. The CDR3 totals 15 residues. The V gene's germline CDR1 is SNHLY and CDR2 FYNNEI.

The rearrangement uses TRBV7-2 and TRBJ2-7; D is uncertain. There are 11 residues in the CDR3. Germline CDR1 SGHTA, CDR2 FQGNSA. Trimming removed 1 base at V and 6 bases at J, with 4 bases between. Here the CDR3 DNA reads TGTGCCAGCAGCTTAGAACTCGAGCAGTACTTC. Translating it yields CASSLELEQYF.

The V gene is TRBV27, the J gene TRBJ2-7, with 8 nucleotides matching TRBD2. V lost 2 bases, J lost 3 bases, and 9 bases stayed unmatched. The CDR3 is 16 residues long. Germline CDR1 is MNHEY and CDR2 is SMNVEV (reference sequence). The CDR3, as DNA: TGTGCCAGCAGTTTAATTCAAGGACTAGCAGTCTACGAGCAGTACTTC. As protein: CASSLIQGLAVYEQYF.

In nucleotides, the CDR3 is TGTGCCAGCGAGGGACTAGCGGGGGACAATGAGCAGTTCTTC. Translated, it gives CASEGLAGDNEQFF. The J gene is TRBJ2-1, the V gene TRBV19; TRBD2 agrees at 14 bases. The CDR3 has 14 residues. Losses at the gene ends were 9 bases for V and 5 bases for J; bases not matched to a gene: 3. Looked up from germline, CDR1 is LNHDA and CDR2 is SQIVND (reference sequence). Filled out from reference TRBV19 and TRBJ2-1, the complete variable domain reads DGGITQSPKYLFRKEGQNVTLSCEQNLNHDAMYWYRQDPGQGLRLIYYSQIVNDFQKGDIAEGYSVSREKKESFPLTVTSAQKNPTAFYLCASEGLAGDNEQFFGPGTRLTVL.

This sequence joins TRBV28 and TRBJ2-1, with TRBD1 matching over 10 bases. After removal of 6 bases from V and 7 bases from J, the junction contained 9 bases not matched to a gene. The CDR3 totals 15 residues. CDR1 is MDHEN and CDR2 is SYDVKM in the germline V gene. The CDR3 reads CASRPGQGRRNEQFF. For the CDR3, the DNA is TGTGCCAGCAGACCGGGACAGGGGAGGAGGAATGAGCAGTTCTTC. Complete variable domain (other parts from reference TRBV28 and TRBJ2-1): DVKVTQSSRYLVKRTGEKVFLECVQDMDHENMFWYRQDPGLGLRLIYFSYDVKMKEKGDIPEGYSVSREKKERFSLILESASTNQTSMYLCASRPGQGRRNEQFFGPGTRLTVL.

This chain connects TRBV25-1 to TRBJ2-3; TRBD2 is a possible D gene (5 bases). The germline V and J ends were trimmed by 1 base and 6 bases, with 17 bases remaining between them. This CDR3 comprises 16 residues. Germline CDR1 and CDR2: MGHDK and SYGVNS. This CDR3 is CASSEFSARHGDTQYF. CDR3 coding DNA: TGTGCCAGCAGTGAATTTAGCGCCCGTCACGGGGATACGCAGTATTTT.

V usage is TRBV9 and J usage is TRBJ2-5; 7 bases align to TRBD2. The V segment lost 3 bases and the J segment 5 bases; nucleotides outside the gene matches: 19. Per germline, CDR1 SGDLS and CDR2 YYNGEE. The CDR3 spans 18 residues. DNA of the CDR3: TGTGCCAGCAGCGCCGAAACCGGGACTACCCAGGAAGGGGAGACCCAGTACTTC. This gives the protein CASSAETGTTQEGETQYF.

The V call is TRBV7-9, the J call TRBJ1-1, with 8 bases fitting TRBD1. Germline V gene data show CDR1 as SEHNR and CDR2 as FQNEAQ (reference sequence). CDR3 length: 15 residues. V lost 1 base to trimming and J lost 5 bases; unmatched junction nucleotides: 6. Here the CDR3 reads CASSLGAGGRTEAFF. The CDR3, as DNA: TGTGCCAGCAGCTTAGGGGCAGGGGGCCGAACTGAAGCTTTCTTT.

V is TRBV13 and J is TRBJ2-5; 8 bases fit TRBD1. This CDR3 region has 15 residues. The ends lost 5 bases at V and 3 bases at J; junction bases unmatched: 8. Germline V gene sequence: CDR1 PRHDT, CDR2 FYEKMQ (reference sequence). CDR3 DNA: TGTGCCAGCAGCCATCCTGGACAGGGAGAAGAGACCCAGTACTTC. This sequence encodes CASSHPGQGEETQYF.

The gene calls are TRBV29-1 and TRBJ2-3; D possibly corresponds to TRBD1 (5 bases). Germline loops: CDR1 SQVTM, CDR2 ANQGSEA. CDR3 length: 15 residues. V lost 8 bases to trimming and J lost 0 bases, with 18 bases between them. The CDR3 coding sequence is TGCAGCTTGGAACCGACAGATCATAGCACAGATACGCAGTATTTT. It specifies CSLEPTDHSTDTQYF.

V is TRBV10-3 and J is TRBJ2-7; 8 nucleotides match TRBD1. The CDR3 is 17 amino acids. Looked up from germline, CDR1 is ENHRY and CDR2 is SYGVKD. J was trimmed by 2 bases and V by 0 bases; bases with no gene match: 9. As DNA, the CDR3 is TGTGCCATCAGTGAGTCCCCCCAGGGGGCTAAAGCCTACGAGCAGTACTTC. Residues: CAISESPQGAKAYEQYF.

The V call is TRBV27, the J call TRBJ1-2, with D perhaps TRBD1 (5 bases). Germline loops: CDR1 MNHEY, CDR2 SMNVEV (reference sequence). The CDR3 is 13 amino acids. The ends were cut back, 4 bases at V and 8 bases at J, with 14 bases in the middle. This CDR3 is CASSWTAQGGYTF. The CDR3 nucleotides are TGTGCCAGCAGTTGGACCGCCCAGGGCGGCTACACCTTC.

V is TRBV7-8 and J is TRBJ2-1; possibly TRBD2 for D (6 bases). Germline V CDR1 and CDR2: SGHVS, FQNEAQ. The CDR3 contains 13 residues. The V gene lost 10 bases and the J gene lost 8 bases, with 18 bases spanning the gap. The CDR3 DNA reads as TGTGCCATCCCCCGGGGGAATCCCTATGAGCAGTTCTTC. Protein: CAIPRGNPYEQFF.

This rearrangement joins TRBV4-2 to TRBJ1-3; D call uncertain. Deletions cut 0 bases from V and 0 bases from J, with 12 bases between. Germline CDR1 is LGHNA and CDR2 is YNFKEQ. The CDR3 consists of 17 residues. The CDR3 protein is CASSQDTRAHSGNTIYF. In nucleotides, the CDR3 is TGTGCCAGCAGCCAAGATACGCGGGCCCACTCTGGAAACACCATATATTTT.

The genes are TRBV18 and TRBJ1-2, with 11 bases fitting TRBD1. The CDR3 covers 16 residues. The V gene end was trimmed by 6 bases and the J gene end by 6 bases; junction bases not matched to a gene: 12. Per the germline V gene, CDR1 is KGHSH and CDR2 is LQKENI. For the CDR3, the DNA is TGTGCCAGCTCCCTAAATCGACCGGGACAGGGGGATGGCTACACCTTC. Translation gives CASSLNRPGQGDGYTF.

The J gene is TRBJ2-7, the V gene TRBV30, with D unclear. CDR1 and CDR2 (germline): GTSNPN, SVGIG (reference sequence). V was pared by 7 bases and J by 0 bases, with 10 bases between. The CDR3 covers 12 residues. The CDR3 DNA is TGTGCCTTGAGACGGAGCTCCTACGAGCAGTACTTC. Protein sequence: CALRRSSYEQYF.

The J gene is TRBJ2-1, the V gene TRBV30, with TRBD2 matching over 9 bases. V lost 4 bases, J lost 6 bases, and 10 bases stayed unmatched. CDR1 GTSNPN and CDR2 SVGIG come from the germline V gene (reference sequence). This CDR3 spans 15 amino acids. The CDR3 reads CAWTETSGLVNEQFF. The CDR3 coding sequence is TGTGCCTGGACGGAGACTAGCGGTCTAGTCAATGAGCAGTTCTTC. Together with reference TRBV30 and TRBJ2-1, the CDR3 gives the full variable domain: SQTIHQWPATLVQPVGSPLSLECTVEGTSNPNLYWYRQAAGRGLQLLFYSVGIGQISSEVPQNLSASRPQDRQFILSSKKLLLSDSGFYLCAWTETSGLVNEQFFGPGTRLTVL.

The rearrangement links TRBV7-5 to TRBJ1-4; whether TRBD1, the table's D call, matches the DNA was not checked. TRBV7-5 is noted as a pseudogene. This CDR3 is built from 15 residues. CDR3 bases: TGTGCCAGAACCCAGGGCAGGGGGCGGGGGGAAAAACTGTTTTTT. Translating gives CARTQGRGRGEKLFF.

This rearrangement joins TRBV5-6 to TRBJ2-7; 9 bases fit TRBD1. The J segment lost 2 bases and the V segment lost 3 bases, leaving 9 bases of the junction unmatched. Germline CDR1 is SGHDT and CDR2 is YYEEEE. The CDR3 consists of 16 residues. The CDR3 here is CASSSPPGTGTYEQYF. CDR3 sequence (DNA): TGTGCCAGCAGCTCCCCCCCCGGGACAGGGACCTACGAGCAGTACTTC.